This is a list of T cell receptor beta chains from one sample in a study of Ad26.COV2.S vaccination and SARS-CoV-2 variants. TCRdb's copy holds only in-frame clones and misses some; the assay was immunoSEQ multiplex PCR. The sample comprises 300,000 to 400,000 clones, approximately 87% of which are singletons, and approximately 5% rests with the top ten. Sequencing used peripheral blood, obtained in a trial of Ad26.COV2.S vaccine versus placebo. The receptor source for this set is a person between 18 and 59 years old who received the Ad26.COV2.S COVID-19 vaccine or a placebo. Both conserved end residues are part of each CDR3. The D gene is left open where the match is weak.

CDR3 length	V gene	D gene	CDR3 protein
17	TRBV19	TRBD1	CASSIASGGGSNQPQHF
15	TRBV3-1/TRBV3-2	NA	CASSQDNEQWDGYTF
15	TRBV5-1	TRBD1	CASSFGDSDNEKLFF
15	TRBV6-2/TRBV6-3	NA	CASSYSTSMNTEAFF
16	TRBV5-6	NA	CASSLASARTNEKLFF
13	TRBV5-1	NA	CASSLASGGLAFF
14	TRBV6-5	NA	CASSYSVNGHGYTF
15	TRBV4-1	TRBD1	CASSQTSGGRNTIYF
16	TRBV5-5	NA	CASSLVGRGANTEAFF
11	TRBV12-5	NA	CASGIGRGEHF
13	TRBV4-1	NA	CASSRGPQIEAFF
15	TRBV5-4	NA	CASSRNGASNQPQHF
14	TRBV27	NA	CASSLYGANEKLFF
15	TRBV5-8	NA	CASSHQDENTGELFF
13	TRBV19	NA	CASSMQRADTQYF
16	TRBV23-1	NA	CATGSSGREGNQPQHF
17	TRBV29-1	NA	CSVGRGISWGSYNEQFF
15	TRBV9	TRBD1	CASSVEAGGAYEQYF
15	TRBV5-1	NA	CASSLDSGLYNEQFF
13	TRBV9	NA	CASSGSGNTEAFF
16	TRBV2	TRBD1	CASSPGGRSSYNEQFF
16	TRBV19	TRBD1	CASGGTGSSYNSPLHF
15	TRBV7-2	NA	CASSQVPGANTEAFF
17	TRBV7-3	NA	CASSSRDGRASHNEQFF
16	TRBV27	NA	CASSLVGDRGTYEQYF
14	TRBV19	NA	CASNKGWSNEKLFF
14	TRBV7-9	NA	CASSLAGGNQPQHF
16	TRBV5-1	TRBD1	CASSWGTGVRGETQYF
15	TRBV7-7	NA	CASSLIGTSTDTQYF
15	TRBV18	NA	CASSLTSTKGDEQFF
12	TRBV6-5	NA	CASRTVNTEAFF
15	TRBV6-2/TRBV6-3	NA	CASSYWGADTDTQYF
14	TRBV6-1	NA	CASSESWGQDSYTF
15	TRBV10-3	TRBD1	CAISTTGGGTDTQYF
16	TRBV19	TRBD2	CASSPRLAGAAGELFF
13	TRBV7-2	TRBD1	CASSYRQGVEAFF
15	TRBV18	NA	CASSPGTVGNEKLFF
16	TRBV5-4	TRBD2	CASSPWTSGNTGELFF
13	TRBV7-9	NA	CASTRSDNYGYTF
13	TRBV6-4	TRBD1	CASSETGGIEQYF
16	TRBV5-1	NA	CASSLSELSSGNTIYF
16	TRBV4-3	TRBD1	CASSQEGQGLAGELFF
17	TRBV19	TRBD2	CASDSPRGRARGDTQYF
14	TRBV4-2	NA	CASSQWDSGVEAFF
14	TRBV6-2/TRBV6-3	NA	CASSFQGPHYGYTF
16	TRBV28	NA	CASSLGTRPLNTEAFF
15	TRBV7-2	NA	CASSYSTGIWPEAFF
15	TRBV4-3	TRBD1	CASSLGTASYNEQFF
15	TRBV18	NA	CASSPRAAGEYGYTF
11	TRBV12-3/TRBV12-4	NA	CASGTPGGYTF
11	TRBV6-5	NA	CASSHGLLQFF